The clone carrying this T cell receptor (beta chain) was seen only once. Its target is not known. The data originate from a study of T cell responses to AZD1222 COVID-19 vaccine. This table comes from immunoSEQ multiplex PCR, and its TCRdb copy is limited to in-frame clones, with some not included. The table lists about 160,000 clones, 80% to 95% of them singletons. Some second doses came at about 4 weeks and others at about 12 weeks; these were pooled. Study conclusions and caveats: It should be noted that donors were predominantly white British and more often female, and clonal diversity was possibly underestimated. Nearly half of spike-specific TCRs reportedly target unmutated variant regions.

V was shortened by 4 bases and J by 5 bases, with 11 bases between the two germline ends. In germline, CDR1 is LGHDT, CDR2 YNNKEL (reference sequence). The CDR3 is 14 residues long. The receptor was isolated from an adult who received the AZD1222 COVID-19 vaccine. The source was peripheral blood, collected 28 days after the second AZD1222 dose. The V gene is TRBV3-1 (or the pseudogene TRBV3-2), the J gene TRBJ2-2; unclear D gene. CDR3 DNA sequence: TGTGCCAGCAGCCCCTCCGGCGGAACCGGGGAGCTGTTTTTT. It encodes CASSPSGGTGELFF.